This T cell receptor beta chain was sequenced during a study of blood T cells in healthy people across ages. A second PCR, run for roughly 7 to 11 cycles, used a sample-barcoded 5' primer plus a J-beta primer mix. From the 5' RACE reads, TCRdb called clonotypes with MiXCR, one entry per CDR3 protein. Of roughly 1.6 million distinct CDR3 sequences detected, roughly 30% appear once; the ten largest clones hold approximately 11%. J lost 7 bases, V lost 3 bases, and 10 bases had no gene match. The germline CDR1 and CDR2 sequences are SGHTA and FQGTGA. CDR3 size: 15 residues. This clonotype originated in a woman aged 25-40 years in good health. V and J are TRBV7-3 and TRBJ1-2, with 8 bases aligning to TRBD1. Sequencing input: blood. CDR3: CASSLSDRDLGGYTF. The CDR3 coding sequence is TGTGCCAGCAGCTTGTCGGACAGGGATTTAGGTGGCTACACCTTC. The whole variable domain, remainder taken from reference TRBV7-3 and TRBJ1-2, is GAGVSQTPSNKVTEKGKYVELRCDPISGHTALYWYRQSLGQGPEFLIYFQGTGAADDSGLPNDRFFAVRPEGSVSTLKIQRTERGDSAVYLCASSLSDRDLGGYTFGSGTRLTVV.